What follows are 13 T cell receptor beta chains derived from one specimen sequenced in a study of cytomegalovirus exposure and HLA in healthy donors. PCR used 60 Vbeta primers and 13 Jbeta primers. Generated by immunoSEQ multiplex PCR, the TCRdb table keeps only in-frame clones and is missing some. The sample totals about 170,000 clones; its top ten clones hold 1% to 1.5%. The sample consisted of PBMCs. The receptors derive from a woman aged 55-75 years in good health and CMV-seronegative.

The V and J genes are TRBV27 and TRBJ1-5, with 7 nucleotides matching TRBD1. Germline lookup yields CDR1 MNHEY and CDR2 SMNVEV (reference sequence). This CDR3 spans 15 amino acids. V was clipped by 4 bases and J by 4 bases; unmatched bases: 7. The CDR3 is CASSSQGVRNQPQHF. The CDR3 DNA reads TGTGCCAGCAGTTCCCAGGGGGTAAGGAATCAGCCCCAGCATTTT.

The V and J genes are TRBV27 and TRBJ2-1, with TRBD1 identical over 7 bases. The trim removed 8 bases at V and 3 bases at J, leaving 4 bases unmatched. The CDR3 runs to 13 residues. Germline CDR1 and CDR2: MNHEY and SMNVEV (reference sequence). Here the CDR3 DNA reads TGTGCCAGCCAACGGGACAGCTACAATGAGCAGTTCTTC. It is translated as CASQRDSYNEQFF.

V usage is TRBV6-5 and J usage is TRBJ1-6; 7 nucleotides agree with TRBD1. J gave up 7 bases and V 5 bases, and 8 bases lay outside the gene matches. Germline CDR1 and CDR2: MNHEY and SVGAGI. This CDR3 has 15 residues. The CDR3 DNA reads TGTGCCAGCAGTAACCAGGGGGTAGGGAATTCACCCCTCCACTTT. This encodes CASSNQGVGNSPLHF.

J is TRBJ2-7 and V is TRBV7-6; 9 bases match TRBD1. The CDR3 length is 13 residues. The V segment lost 5 bases and the J segment 6 bases; nucleotides outside the gene matches: 5. The germline V gene encodes CDR1 SGHVS and CDR2 FNYEAQ. CDR3 bases: TGTGCCAGCAGCATGGGACAGGGCTCCGAGCAGTACTTC. As protein: CASSMGQGSEQYF.

This rearrangement joins TRBV18 to TRBJ2-7, with 9 bases that match TRBD1. The ends lost 0 bases at V and 7 bases at J; junction bases unmatched: 7. This CDR3 has 15 amino acids. The V gene's germline CDR1 is KGHSH and CDR2 LQKENI. For the CDR3, the DNA is TGTGCCAGCTCACCACCCGGGACAGGGAATAGTGAGCAGTACTTC. This codes for CASSPPGTGNSEQYF.

The chain combines TRBV6-5 with TRBJ1-5; D ambiguous. The CDR3 covers 13 residues. Looked up from germline, CDR1 is MNHEY and CDR2 is SVGAGI. V was trimmed by 6 bases and J by 2 bases, leaving 8 bases between them. The CDR3 sequence is CASSYSRNQPQHF. The CDR3 DNA is TGTGCCAGCAGCTATAGCCGCAATCAGCCCCAGCATTTT.

This chain joins TRBV7-9 and TRBJ2-3, with D possibly being TRBD1 (6 bases). Germline V gives CDR1 SEHNR, CDR2 FQNEAQ (reference sequence). Trimming cost V 2 bases and J 6 bases, with 18 bases left between them. This CDR3 has 16 residues. CDR3 bases: TGTGCCAGCAGCTTAAGCCAGGGGACGCCGAGGGATACGCAGTATTTT. Translation: CASSLSQGTPRDTQYF.

The rearrangement uses TRBV6-5 and TRBJ1-2; 7 nucleotides agree with TRBD1. The length of the CDR3 is 14 residues. The V gene end was trimmed by 4 bases and the J gene end by 9 bases; junction bases not matched to a gene: 11. CDR1 and CDR2 (germline): MNHEY, SVGAGI. The CDR3: CASSSPRQGPSYTF. The CDR3 DNA reads as TGTGCCAGCAGTTCGCCCAGACAGGGACCTAGCTACACCTTC.

V gene TRBV12-5 combines with J gene TRBJ1-5, with TRBD1 as a possible D gene (5 bases). CDR1 and CDR2 from the germline V gene are LGHNT and FRNRAP. The CDR3 is made up of 14 amino acids. Deletions cut 1 base from V and 5 bases from J, with 9 bases between. DNA of the CDR3: TGTGCTAGTGGTTTGGGCAGGGTGGATCAGCCCCAGCATTTT. Translation gives CASGLGRVDQPQHF.

The chain uses TRBV14 and TRBJ1-3; no firm D call. Trimming shortened V by 4 bases and J by 0 bases, and 4 bases separated the two germline ends. Germline CDR1 and CDR2: SGHDN and FVKESK. The CDR3 has 13 amino acids. CDR3 nucleotide sequence: TGTGCCAGCAGCCCGTTCTCTGGAAACACCATATATTTT. Its translation is CASSPFSGNTIYF.

V and J are TRBV7-3 and TRBJ2-3; D may be TRBD2 (6 bases). Germline loops: CDR1 SGHTA, CDR2 FQGTGA. CDR3 size: 14 residues. V lost 3 bases, J lost 2 bases, and 9 bases lay in between. CDR3 coding DNA: TGTGCCAGCAGCTTTAGCGGACCCACAGATACGCAGTATTTT. This sequence encodes CASSFSGPTDTQYF. The full variable domain, in which reference TRBV7-3 and TRBJ2-3 provide the parts outside the CDR3, is GAGVSQTPSNKVTEKGKYVELRCDPISGHTALYWYRQSLGQGPEFLIYFQGTGAADDSGLPNDRFFAVRPEGSVSTLKIQRTERGDSAVYLCASSFSGPTDTQYFGPGTRLTVL.

V and J are TRBV7-2 and TRBJ1-2; no firm D call. Germline CDR1 reads SGHTA; CDR2 reads FQGNSA. V gave up 5 bases and J gave up 0 bases, with 10 bases separating them. The CDR3 is 14 amino acids. CDR3 in DNA: TGTGCCAGCAGCCTTCGGGAAACTAACTATGGCTACACCTTC. Amino acid sequence: CASSLRETNYGYTF. Complete variable domain (other parts from reference TRBV7-2 and TRBJ1-2): GAGVSQSPSNKVTEKGKDVELRCDPISGHTALYWYRQSLGQGLEFLIYFQGNSAPDKSGLPSDRFSAERTGGSVSTLTIQRTQQEDSAVYLCASSLRETNYGYTFGSGTRLTVV.

In DNA, the CDR3 is TGCAGTGGGGGACAGCCCTATGGCTACACCTTC. Translating gives CSGGQPYGYTF. V is TRBV20-1 and J is TRBJ1-2, with 7 bases matching TRBD1. The V gene's germline CDR1 is DFQATT and CDR2 SNEGSKA (reference sequence). The CDR3 covers 11 residues. Trimming at V came to 7 bases and at J to 4 bases, leaving 3 bases not matched to a gene.